The 24 T cell receptor beta chains reported below all come from one sample, sequenced in a study of identical twins. A single record per CDR3 protein comes from TCRdb applying MiXCR to the 5' RACE reads. The sample has hundreds of thousands of distinct CDR3 sequences, less than 7% seen once; the top ten hold about 1.8%. The specimen was naive T cells sorted from blood. These receptors came from a young man in good health.

The J gene is TRBJ1-1, the V gene TRBV5-1, with TRBD1 matching over 8 bases. After removal of 4 bases from V and 6 bases from J, the junction contained 11 bases not matched to a gene. The CDR3 has 15 residues. Germline CDR1 reads SGHRS; CDR2 reads YFSETQ. The CDR3 reads CASSPRTGSFAEAFF. The CDR3 DNA reads as TGCGCCAGCAGCCCCCGGACAGGGAGTTTTGCTGAAGCTTTCTTT.

This clonotype was counted at least ten times. The rearrangement uses TRBV5-1 and TRBJ1-1; D unclear. The V gene lost 4 bases and the J gene lost 1 base, with 8 bases spanning the gap. CDR1 is SGHRS and CDR2 is YFSETQ in the germline V gene. The CDR3 totals 13 residues. In DNA, the CDR3 is TGCGCCAGCAGCCGAGACGGGAACACTGAAGCTTTCTTT. Translated, it gives CASSRDGNTEAFF.

This clonotype was counted at least ten times. The rearrangement links TRBV10-3 to TRBJ1-1; TRBD1 aligns across 8 bases. The germline gives CDR1 ENHRY, CDR2 SYGVKD. The CDR3 has 15 amino acids. J was trimmed by 4 bases and V by 6 bases; bases with no gene match: 10. This CDR3 is CAISWGQEATTEAFF. CDR3 in DNA: TGTGCCATCAGCTGGGGACAGGAAGCTACCACTGAAGCTTTCTTT.

This clonotype was counted between two and nine times. The chain combines TRBV18 with TRBJ2-3, with D possibly being TRBD1 (6 bases). The germline CDR1 and CDR2 sequences are KGHSH and LQKENI. Trimming left V 3 bases short and J 1 base short, with 14 bases between. The CDR3 extends over 16 amino acids. The CDR3 region is CASSPQTPGGTDTQYF. In nucleotides, the CDR3 is TGTGCCAGCTCACCGCAAACTCCAGGGGGCACAGATACGCAGTATTTT.

Many counts were recorded for this clonotype. The chain links TRBV6-5 to TRBJ2-5; weak D call: TRBD2 (5 bases). The CDR3 has 15 amino acids. Trimming removed 2 bases from V and 0 bases from J, with 10 bases in between. Germline lookup yields CDR1 MNHEY and CDR2 SVGAGI. The CDR3 reads CASSYGRTYQETQYF. In DNA form, the CDR3 reads TGTGCCAGCAGTTACGGACGGACTTACCAAGAGACCCAGTACTTC.

This clonotype was recorded at least ten times. The V gene is TRBV20-1, the J gene TRBJ1-5; 7 bases align to TRBD1. The CDR3 covers 14 residues. The junction had 7 bases not matched to a gene; V was cut back by 2 bases and J by 6 bases. CDR1 DFQATT and CDR2 SNEGSKA come from the germline V gene (reference sequence). The CDR3, as DNA: TGCAGTGCTAGATCCAGGGGGTTCGCTCAGCCCCAGCATTTT. Translated: CSARSRGFAQPQHF.

This clonotype was counted many times. The V and J genes are TRBV18 and TRBJ1-1; 8 nucleotides line up with TRBD1. The CDR3 contains 14 residues. Germline loops: CDR1 KGHSH, CDR2 LQKENI. The V segment lost 5 bases and the J segment 5 bases; nucleotides outside the gene matches: 7. Here the CDR3 DNA reads TGTGCCAGCTCAACGACAGGGGAAAAAACTGAAGCTTTCTTT. Amino acid sequence: CASSTTGEKTEAFF.

In its sample, this clonotype was seen a few times. The rearrangement uses TRBV6-2 or TRBV6-3 and TRBJ2-2; 10 bases fit TRBD2. The germline gives CDR1 MNHEY, CDR2 SVGEGT. The CDR3 length is 22 residues. Trimming removed 5 bases from V and 1 base from J; junction bases left unmatched: 22. CDR3 loop: CASSHVVGLGLAGAMNTGELFF. DNA for the CDR3: TGTGCCAGCAGTCATGTTGTTGGTTTGGGGCTAGCGGGAGCCATGAACACCGGGGAGCTGTTTTTT.

This clonotype was recorded many times. The chain employs TRBV11-2 and TRBJ2-3, with 8 positions matching TRBD2. Looked up from germline, CDR1 is SGHAT and CDR2 is FQNNGV. With 5 bases clipped from V and 4 bases from J, the junction kept 11 bases outside the gene matches. This CDR3 has 16 amino acids. CDR3 bases: TGTGCCAGCAGCCTGGGGAGCGGGAGAGGCGCAGATACGCAGTATTTT. It is translated as CASSLGSGRGADTQYF.

This clonotype turned up a few times. The V gene is TRBV25-1, the J gene TRBJ2-1; no definite D call. V shed 1 base and J shed 0 bases, with 10 bases lying between them. The CDR3 runs 16 residues. The germline V gene has CDR1 MGHDK and CDR2 SYGVNS. CDR3 sequence: CASSEFRGSSYNEQFF. The CDR3 DNA is TGTGCCAGCAGTGAATTCCGCGGTAGCTCCTACAATGAGCAGTTCTTC.

This clonotype was recorded many times. J is TRBJ1-6 and V is TRBV12-3 or TRBV12-4, with D possibly being TRBD1 (6 bases). CDR3 size: 15 residues. V was clipped by 0 bases and J by 3 bases, with 6 bases between them. This CDR3 is CASSLATGYNSPLHF. The CDR3 nucleotides read TGTGCCAGCAGTTTAGCGACAGGCTATAATTCACCCCTCCACTTT.

The V gene is TRBV2, the J gene TRBJ2-3, with D tentatively TRBD2 (5 bases). Germline V CDR1 and CDR2: SNHLY, FYNNEI. The CDR3 covers 15 residues. Trimming shortened V by 0 bases and J by 4 bases, and 11 bases separated the two germline ends. CDR3 in DNA: TGTGCCAGCAGTGAAGCCAAGCGGTCGGCAGATACGCAGTATTTT. The encoded protein is CASSEAKRSADTQYF.

This clonotype was detected only a few times. The genes are TRBV12-3 or TRBV12-4 and TRBJ2-3, with D perhaps TRBD2 (5 bases). The CDR3 runs 13 residues. V was pared by 5 bases and J by 11 bases, with 17 bases between. The CDR3 loop reads CASSTGPAGGQYF. Written as DNA, the CDR3 is TGTGCCAGCAGTACCGGACCTGCGGGCGGGCAGTATTTT.

This clonotype came up many times. The CDR3 DNA sequence: TGCAGCGCCCGGACGGGACCGACCACAGATACGCAGTATTTT. The encoded protein is CSARTGPTTDTQYF. The chain carries TRBV29-1 and TRBJ2-3; D may match TRBD1 or TRBD2 (5 bases each). The V gene lost 7 bases and the J gene lost 2 bases, with 16 bases spanning the gap. Germline assignment: CDR1 SQVTM and CDR2 ANQGSEA. CDR3 length equals 14 residues.

This clonotype appeared many times. This chain connects TRBV7-9 to TRBJ2-5; D might be TRBD1 (6 bases). The CDR3 runs 16 residues. The germline V gene encodes CDR1 SEHNR and CDR2 FQNEAQ (reference sequence). Deletions cut 5 bases from V and 1 base from J, with 17 bases between. This CDR3 reads CASSPLDGGFQETQYF. The CDR3 nucleotides are TGTGCCAGCAGCCCTCTAGATGGGGGCTTCCAAGAGACCCAGTACTTC.

The sample holds many counts of this clonotype. V gene TRBV7-9 combines with J gene TRBJ1-6; the D gene is possibly TRBD1 (6 bases). Germline V lookup: CDR1 SEHNR, CDR2 FQNEAQ (reference sequence). The CDR3 extends over 14 amino acids. Trimming cost V 1 base and J 12 bases, with 13 bases left between them. CDR3 nucleotide sequence: TGTGCCAGCAGCTTAGGACAGGAGTGGGGACCCCTCCACTTT. This translates into CASSLGQEWGPLHF.

There are a few counts of this clonotype. The CDR3 bases are TGCGCCAGCAGCTTGAGCAGCGGTCCCAGCTATGGCTACACCTTC. It yields the protein CASSLSSGPSYGYTF. V gene TRBV5-1 combines with J gene TRBJ1-2; no firm D call. The germline gives CDR1 SGHRS, CDR2 YFSETQ. The CDR3 spans 15 residues. V was clipped by 1 base and J by 4 bases, with 14 bases between them.

This clonotype was detected many times. This chain links TRBV20-1 with TRBJ2-1; D gene unclear. Germline V gene lookup returns CDR1 DFQATT and CDR2 SNEGSKA (reference sequence). The CDR3 spans 10 residues. The ends were cut back, 2 bases at V and 8 bases at J, with 4 bases in the middle. The CDR3 DNA sequence: TGCAGTGCTAGATGGCATGAGCAGTTCTTC. Encoded protein: CSARWHEQFF.

V and J are TRBV15 and TRBJ2-1; 8 bases map to TRBD2. The CDR3 consists of 15 residues. V shed 0 bases, J shed 6 bases, and the junction held 4 bases outside the gene matches. Looked up from germline, CDR1 is LNHNV and CDR2 is YYDKDF (reference sequence). CDR3 loop: CATSREGTRFNEQFF. CDR3 bases: TGTGCCACCAGCAGAGAAGGGACTAGGTTCAATGAGCAGTTCTTC.

This clonotype was recorded at least ten times. V usage is TRBV12-3 or TRBV12-4 and J usage is TRBJ1-2; perhaps TRBD1 as D (6 bases). V was clipped by 5 bases and J by 3 bases, with 13 bases between them. This CDR3 contains 14 residues. CDR3 in DNA: TGTGCCAGCAGTCCTTCAGGGGTTTACTATGGCTACACCTTC. Encoded protein: CASSPSGVYYGYTF.

In its sample, this clonotype was seen a few times. The chain joins TRBV2 to TRBJ2-7, with 14 bases matching TRBD2. Looked up from germline, CDR1 is SNHLY and CDR2 is FYNNEI. J was trimmed by 5 bases and V by 6 bases; bases with no gene match: 6. CDR3 size: 15 residues. In DNA form, the CDR3 reads TGTGCCAGCAGGCCGGGACTAGCGGGAGTCCACGAGCAGTACTTC. It yields the protein CASRPGLAGVHEQYF.

This clonotype was observed at least ten times. The chain couples TRBV6-1 to TRBJ2-2, with D possibly being TRBD1 (5 bases). Germline CDR1 MNHNS, CDR2 SASEGT. The CDR3 totals 16 residues. The V end lost 2 bases, the J end lost 4 bases, and 14 bases lay between the germline ends. Here the CDR3 DNA reads TGTGCCAGCAGTGAAAGCATGGGGCCGGGCACCGGGGAGCTGTTTTTT. This sequence encodes CASSESMGPGTGELFF.

This clonotype was seen at least ten times. The chain employs TRBV27 and TRBJ2-3, with TRBD2 matching over 10 bases. Germline-derived CDR1 and CDR2 are MNHEY and SMNVEV (reference sequence). This CDR3 comprises 18 residues. V lost 4 bases to trimming and J lost 0 bases; unmatched junction nucleotides: 10. The CDR3 DNA reads TGTGCCAGCAGTTCCACGCGGACTAGCGGTCCTAGCACAGATACGCAGTATTTT. It specifies CASSSTRTSGPSTDTQYF.

The table lists this clonotype with many counts. The V call is TRBV10-3, the J call TRBJ2-7; D not resolved. The V end was cut by 3 bases, the J end by 2 bases, with 5 bases between. The germline gives CDR1 ENHRY, CDR2 SYGVKD. There are 12 residues in the CDR3. CDR3 coding DNA: TGTGCCATCAGTGACTCGGCCTACGAGCAGTACTTC. Residues: CAISDSAYEQYF.